The 18 T cell receptor beta chains listed next were all sequenced from one sample in a study of blood T cell repertoires in COVID-19. Assay used: immunoSEQ multiplex PCR; TCRdb lists only in-frame clones, some missing. The table lists about 140,000 clones, about four fifths of them singletons. The sample comprised PBMCs or T cells enriched from blood (not recorded which). The source is a man in his forties or fifties with acute COVID-19.

The chain couples TRBV7-6 to TRBJ2-5; D is undetermined. With 5 bases removed from V and 9 bases from J, the gap between germline ends came to 19 bases. The CDR3 is 14 amino acids. In germline, CDR1 is SGHVS, CDR2 FNYEAQ. CDR3 coding DNA: TGTGCCAGCAGCCCGCCGGGTGGGTCCACGGCCCAGTACTTC. It yields the protein CASSPPGGSTAQYF.

This rearrangement joins TRBV19 to TRBJ1-3, with 9 bases matching TRBD1. Germline assignment: CDR1 LNHDA and CDR2 SQIVND (reference sequence). This CDR3 spans 15 amino acids. The V gene end was trimmed by 9 bases and the J gene end by 1 base; junction bases not matched to a gene: 7. The CDR3 here is CASNGGTGSGNTIYF. CDR3 DNA: TGTGCCAGCAATGGAGGGACAGGGTCTGGAAACACCATATATTTT.

This clone was seen once. The chain is built from TRBV5-5 and TRBJ2-1, with 7 bases that match TRBD2. The CDR3 is 14 amino acids. J lost 4 bases, V lost 4 bases, and 5 bases had no gene match. Germline V gene sequence: CDR1 SGHKS, CDR2 YYEKEE (reference sequence). DNA of the CDR3: TGTGCCAGCAGCCCGACTAGCTTTTACAATGAGCAGTTCTTC. Its translation is CASSPTSFYNEQFF.

CDR3 DNA sequence: TGTGCCACCAGTGAGGCTGGGAGCTCCTACGAGCAGTACTTC. This sequence encodes CATSEAGSSYEQYF. This sequence joins TRBV24-1 and TRBJ2-7, with D tentatively TRBD2 (5 bases). Germline V gives CDR1 KGHDR, CDR2 SFDVKD. This CDR3 is 14 amino acids long. V lost 4 bases and J lost 0, with 9 bases in between.

The rearrangement uses TRBV27 and TRBJ2-3; D might be TRBD2 (5 bases). This CDR3 contains 16 residues. Germline V gene sequence: CDR1 MNHEY, CDR2 SMNVEV (reference sequence). The ends were cut back, 0 bases at V and 7 bases at J, with 17 bases in the middle. CDR3 loop: CASSLSPPAGVNTQYF. The CDR3 DNA reads as TGTGCCAGCAGTTTATCGCCCCCCGCCGGGGTAAATACGCAGTATTTT.

The chain combines TRBV27 with TRBJ1-6; D possibly corresponds to TRBD1 (6 bases). Germline V gene data show CDR1 as MNHEY and CDR2 as SMNVEV (reference sequence). The CDR3 runs 15 residues. Trimming removed 5 bases at V and 11 bases at J, with 19 bases between. Here the CDR3 reads CASSLQGTFSTPLHF. In DNA form, the CDR3 reads TGTGCCAGCAGTCTCCAAGGGACATTTTCGACACCCCTCCACTTT.

V usage is TRBV7-6 and J usage is TRBJ2-1; 8 bases align to TRBD2. V lost 5 bases and J lost 5; bases outside the gene matches: 14. Germline CDR1 and CDR2: SGHVS and FNYEAQ. The CDR3 covers 17 residues. CDR3 sequence: CASSLCMSGRNHNEQFF. CDR3 DNA: TGTGCCAGCAGCCTCTGTATGAGCGGGAGAAACCACAATGAGCAGTTCTTC.

This chain connects TRBV3-1 (or the pseudogene TRBV3-2) to TRBJ2-7; TRBD2 agrees at 8 bases. The CDR3 is 14 amino acids. Germline CDR1 LGHDT, CDR2 YNNKEL (reference sequence). J gave up 4 bases and V 5 bases, and 7 bases lay outside the gene matches. CDR3 in amino acids: CASSSSGGVYEQYF. In DNA form, the CDR3 reads TGTGCCAGCAGCTCCTCGGGGGGGGTATACGAGCAGTACTTC.

A single count supports this clone. The chain links TRBV24-1 to TRBJ2-2, with 8 bases that match TRBD1. CDR1 is KGHDR, CDR2 SFDVKD, per germline. This CDR3 contains 14 residues. Trimming took 5 bases from V and 5 from J; bases not matched to a gene: 3. CDR3 amino acids: CATSVQGATGELFF. The CDR3 DNA is TGTGCCACCAGTGTCCAGGGGGCGACCGGGGAGCTGTTTTTT.

The rearrangement links TRBV6-1 to TRBJ1-5; D is ambiguous. This CDR3 is built from 14 residues. Germline V gives CDR1 MNHNS, CDR2 SASEGT. The V end lost 2 bases, the J end lost 0 bases, and 5 bases lay between the germline ends. The CDR3 DNA sequence: TGTGCCAGCAGTGAATTCCTTAGCAATCAGCCCCAGCATTTT. Its protein is CASSEFLSNQPQHF.

The rearrangement links TRBV24-1 to TRBJ1-1; D is unresolved. V gave up 5 bases and J gave up 0 bases, with 9 bases separating them. The germline V gene has CDR1 KGHDR and CDR2 SFDVKD. The CDR3 totals 14 residues. The chain's CDR3 is CATSGAGMNTEAFF. The CDR3 DNA reads TGTGCCACCAGTGGCGCAGGTATGAACACTGAAGCTTTCTTT.

By sample share, this clone is medium-sized. This chain links TRBV6-2 or TRBV6-3 with TRBJ2-2; TRBD2 is a possible D gene (6 bases). The CDR3 runs 14 residues. Looked up from germline, CDR1 is MNHEY and CDR2 is SVGEGT. Between the trimmed V and J ends, which lost 0 bases and 4 bases, there was a span of 6 bases. The CDR3 spells CASSYSTSTGELFF. As DNA, the CDR3 is TGTGCCAGCAGTTACTCGACTAGCACCGGGGAGCTGTTTTTT.

The chain links TRBV10-3 to TRBJ1-4; 9 bases map to TRBD1. The V gene end was trimmed by 5 bases and the J gene end by 8 bases; junction bases not matched to a gene: 3. The V gene's germline CDR1 is ENHRY and CDR2 SYGVKD. The CDR3 consists of 13 residues. The CDR3 coding sequence is TGTGCCATCAGTCAAGGGACAGGGGAAAAACTGTTTTTT. Its protein is CAISQGTGEKLFF.

This chain links TRBV13 with TRBJ2-2, with a possible D match to TRBD2 (7 bases). The germline V gene encodes CDR1 PRHDT and CDR2 FYEKMQ (reference sequence). The CDR3 length is 18 residues. Trimming took 5 bases from V and 5 from J, leaving 24 bases between them. The DNA for the CDR3 is TGTGCCAGCAGCCGAGAGGGGCGGGGGCGGCCGGGAACCGGGGAGCTGTTTTTT. It specifies CASSREGRGRPGTGELFF.

This rearrangement joins TRBV6-1 to TRBJ1-6, with D maybe TRBD1 (5 bases). The V gene's germline CDR1 is MNHNS and CDR2 SASEGT. Trimming pared 3 bases from V and 0 bases from J, leaving 18 bases between. There are 19 residues in the CDR3. The CDR3 nucleotides are TGTGCCAGCAGTGACCTCCGCAGCGGGGCCAGCTCCTATAATTCACCCCTCCACTTT. This codes for CASSDLRSGASSYNSPLHF.

The chain carries TRBV28 and TRBJ2-7; a weak D match, TRBD2 (5 bases). Germline assignment: CDR1 MDHEN and CDR2 SYDVKM. V was trimmed by 5 bases and J by 3 bases, leaving 11 bases between them. CDR3 length equals 13 residues. CDR3 sequence reads: CASSSTADYEQYF. The CDR3, as DNA: TGTGCCAGCAGTAGCACAGCGGACTACGAGCAGTACTTC.

This clone has more than one count but fewer than ten. V and J are TRBV7-6 and TRBJ1-6; 8 nucleotides line up with TRBD1. The V gene end was trimmed by 0 bases and the J gene end by 0 bases; junction bases not matched to a gene: 4. The CDR3 is 18 amino acids. In germline, CDR1 is SGHVS, CDR2 FNYEAQ. CDR3 in DNA: TGTGCCAGCAGCTTAGCTACAGGGGGAAACTCCTATAATTCACCCCTCCACTTT. It encodes CASSLATGGNSYNSPLHF.

This clone was detected ten times or more. The chain combines TRBV27 with TRBJ1-5; a weak D match, TRBD1 (6 bases). V shed 2 bases and J shed 5 bases, with 19 bases lying between them. CDR3 length: 17 residues. CDR1 and CDR2 (germline): MNHEY, SMNVEV (reference sequence). CDR3 loop: CASSLRQASGADQPQHF. The CDR3 bases are TGTGCCAGCAGTTTACGGCAAGCTTCAGGGGCCGATCAGCCCCAGCATTTT.